The T cell receptor (beta chain) described here comes from a study of response to subunit inactivated influenza vaccine. Per germline, CDR1 SGHTA and CDR2 FQGNSA. V was cut by 6 bases and J by 3 bases, with 12 bases left in between. CDR3 length equals 14 residues. This clonotype was observed many times. The antigen is not known. Whole-study results and caveats: The authors put forward the suggestion that each seasonal influenza vaccination may bring in only a limited number of new T cells.

TCRdb reanalysed the RT-PCR reads using MiXCR and keeps one entry per CDR3 protein. The repertoire includes roughly 520,000 distinct CDR3 sequences, less than 30% of them detected once, and 1.9% sits in the top ten. The chain recombines TRBV7-2 with TRBJ2-1; D not certain. This clonotype originated in a man between 50 and 59 years old who received an inactivated influenza vaccine. The sample in question was CD4+ T cells sorted from PBMCs, obtained about 5 days after vaccination. In DNA, the CDR3 is TGTGCCAGCAGGGCTACTTTCGACTACAATGAGCAGTTCTTC. Protein: CASRATFDYNEQFF.